This paragraph covers one TCR beta chain sequence. The target antigen is unknown. The data belong to a study of OX40 agonist ivuxolimab in advanced cancers. The CDR3 consists of 16 residues. In germline, CDR1 is SGHNT, CDR2 YYREEE (reference sequence). The V and J ends lost 0 bases and 0 bases respectively, with 12 bases between them. The repertoire was sequenced with immunoSEQ multiplex PCR; TCRdb's copy has only in-frame clones and lacks some. This sample has under 85,000 clones, with less than 90% found just once. Study outcomes and limitations: In the 0.1 to 3.0 mg/kg range, CD4+ and CD8+ blood T cells had expanded clonally by week 6.

The receptor comes from an adult with an advanced solid tumor such as melanoma, head and neck, liver or kidney cancer. The source was CD4+ or CD8+ T cells sorted from blood, collected in a trial of the OX40 agonist ivuxolimab. V and J are TRBV5-4 and TRBJ2-5; TRBD2 is a possible D gene (6 bases). In DNA, the CDR3 is TGTGCCAGCAGCTTGGTACTTGCGGGAAACCAAGAGACCCAGTACTTC. Its translation is CASSLVLAGNQETQYF.